Sequencing of this TCR beta chain was carried out in a study of T-cell reconstitution after alpha-beta-depleted transplantation in children. Study-wide findings and caveats: Surviving recipient T cells and thymic progenitors produced the high day-60 TCRbeta diversity seen in some patients. Newly generated T cells supplied most T-cell counts and diversity one year post-transplant. In patients about two months after transplant, alpha-beta T cells reportedly arose from several hundred expanded graft clones.

At least ten counts were recorded for this clonotype. The antigen is not known. During its preparation, the TCRbeta library received unique molecular identifiers. One entry per CDR3 protein results from TCRdb running MiXCR on the PCR reads. Here the sample spans 350,000 to 500,000 distinct CDR3 sequences, around two fifths being singletons. The CDR3 has 13 amino acids. V was shortened by 4 bases and J by 7 bases, with 14 bases between the two germline ends. Germline V gene sequence: CDR1 SGHRS, CDR2 YFSETQ. This TCR was sampled from a girl aged 2-10 years with aplastic anemia, due to receive a stem cell transplant. The input for sequencing was PBMCs, taken before TCRalphabeta/CD19-depleted stem cell transplant. The rearrangement uses TRBV5-1 and TRBJ1-1; D uncertain. The CDR3 loop reads CASSPRTSGEAFF. CDR3 sequence (DNA): TGCGCCAGCAGCCCCCGGACGAGCGGTGAAGCTTTCTTT.